The TCR beta chain described here comes from a study of regulatory T cells in long-lasting Graves disease. Overall study results and limits: Newly diagnosed disease favored TRBV20-1 and TRBJ2-1 over persistent disease.

Combining iRepertoire HTBI primers with Arm-PCR of CDR3 regions, the authors built TCR beta libraries. One entry per CDR3 protein results from TCRdb running MiXCR on the multiplex PCR reads. The table shows 510,000 or so distinct CDR3 sequences, with 12% occurring only once. About this clonotype itself: No antigen is known for it.

V was clipped by 3 bases and J by 5 bases, with 22 bases between them. The CDR3 runs 16 residues. Germline CDR1 DFQATT, CDR2 SNEGSKA (reference sequence). Time point described: newly diagnosed GD, antithyroid drugs for less than 3 months. TCR sequences were obtained from RNA taken from PBMCs. EDTA tubes held roughly 9.9 milliliters of peripheral blood from each patient. A further study also used this sample, focusing on T cells in Graves' hyperthyroidism and ophthalmopathy. That report adds: A model of 13 V-J features distinguished ophthalmopathy from stable hyperthyroidism.

The sequence was collected from a woman aged 30 to 39 with Graves disease. This rearrangement joins TRBV20-1 to TRBJ2-5; D gene ambiguous. The material sequenced was peripheral blood mononuclear cells (PBMCs), taken at new diagnosis, from a patient treated with antithyroid drugs. CDR3 region: CSASTLTAEPRETQYF. DNA for the CDR3: TGCAGTGCTAGCACGTTGACGGCAGAGCCACGGGAGACCCAGTACTTC.